This entry lists 20 T cell receptor beta chains sequenced from one sample in a study of blood T cell repertoires in COVID-19. Measured with immunoSEQ multiplex PCR; TCRdb has only the in-frame clones, and not every one. The sample contains 200,000 to 300,000 clones, roughly 76% of which appear only once. The material sequenced was peripheral blood. The receptor set was obtained from an elderly woman with COVID-19, enrolled during active disease.

This clone has just a few counts. This chain links TRBV10-3 with TRBJ1-1; unclear D gene. The germline V and J ends were trimmed by 0 bases and 2 bases, with 7 bases remaining between them. The germline gives CDR1 ENHRY, CDR2 SYGVKD. This CDR3 is 14 amino acids long. CDR3 in DNA: TGTGCCATCAGTGAGTCAACAGCTAACACTGAAGCTTTCTTT. Its protein product is CAISESTANTEAFF.

The rearrangement uses TRBV28 and TRBJ1-5; 8 bases line up with TRBD1. The CDR3 length is 15 residues. Germline CDR1 MDHEN, CDR2 SYDVKM. Trimming cost V 3 bases and J 2 bases; bases outside gene matches: 3. The CDR3 sequence: CASSFQGARNQPQHF. The CDR3, as DNA: TGTGCCAGCAGTTTTCAGGGGGCCCGCAATCAGCCCCAGCATTTT.

CDR3 bases: TGCGCCAGCAGCCTGGACACCTCTAATGAAAAACTGTTTTTT. It yields the protein CASSLDTSNEKLFF. The V gene is TRBV4-1, the J gene TRBJ1-4; a weak D match, TRBD1 (5 bases). V was shortened by 4 bases and J by 3 bases, with 9 bases between the two germline ends. The germline V gene has CDR1 MGHRA and CDR2 YSYEKL. This CDR3 comprises 14 residues.

The V gene is TRBV3-1 (or the pseudogene TRBV3-2), the J gene TRBJ1-4, with TRBD1 as a possible D gene (6 bases). V was cut by 3 bases and J by 8 bases, with 16 bases left in between. CDR1 is LGHDT and CDR2 is YNNKEL in the germline V gene (reference sequence). The CDR3 length is 15 residues. CDR3 nucleotide sequence: TGTGCCAGCAGCCACCAAGGGGGTTACACCGAAAAACTGTTTTTT. It specifies CASSHQGGYTEKLFF.

J is TRBJ2-1 and V is TRBV7-2, with TRBD1 as a possible D gene (5 bases). The germline V gene has CDR1 SGHTA and CDR2 FQGNSA. The CDR3 sequence is 15 residues long. Trimming removed 3 bases at V and 7 bases at J, with 16 bases between. The CDR3 sequence is CASSLAGRNRNEQFF. In DNA form, the CDR3 reads TGTGCCAGCAGCTTGGCTGGACGGAACAGGAATGAGCAGTTCTTC.

The genes are TRBV18 and TRBJ2-1; tentative D call: TRBD1 (6 bases). Trimming took 0 bases from V and 7 from J, leaving 13 bases between them. Germline CDR1 and CDR2: KGHSH and LQKENI. The CDR3 spans 15 residues. The CDR3 nucleotides read TGTGCCAGCTCACCACCCGACAGGCTGGTGAATGAGCAGTTCTTC. This gives the protein CASSPPDRLVNEQFF.

With respect to this clone: A junction end diverges from the germline sequence, so it may reflect a read error. V and J are TRBV7-2 and TRBJ2-3, with D uncertain. This CDR3 has 16 amino acids. Germline V gene lookup returns CDR1 SGHTA and CDR2 FQGNSA. The CDR3 nucleotides read TGTGCCAGCAGTTTAGAAGCCCTATTCCCCACAGATACGCAGTATTTT. Amino acid sequence: CASSLEALFPTDTQYF.

The V call is TRBV7-3, the J call TRBJ2-1; 9 nucleotides line up with TRBD2. The CDR3 is 15 amino acids. With V trimmed by 3 bases and J by 4 bases, 4 bases remained unmatched. Germline-derived CDR1 and CDR2 are SGHTA and FQGTGA. CDR3 protein: CASSFGLASYNEQFF. Written as DNA, the CDR3 is TGTGCCAGCAGCTTTGGACTAGCGTCTTACAATGAGCAGTTCTTC.

In this sample, this clone turned up a few times. V usage is TRBV4-1 and J usage is TRBJ2-3; 7 bases fit TRBD2. CDR1 MGHRA and CDR2 YSYEKL come from the germline V gene. The CDR3 spans 16 residues. V dropped 3 bases and J dropped 0; count of bases not matched to a gene: 6. CDR3 residues: CASSHGLGLSTDTQYF. The CDR3, as DNA: TGCGCCAGCAGCCACGGACTGGGACTAAGCACAGATACGCAGTATTTT.

V is TRBV27 and J is TRBJ1-5, with TRBD1 identical over 12 bases. The CDR3 contains 17 residues. J gave up 4 bases and V 6 bases, and 10 bases lay outside the gene matches. Germline CDR1 is MNHEY and CDR2 is SMNVEV (reference sequence). For the CDR3, the DNA is TGTGCCAGCAGCCGGGACAGGGGGCGAGAGGGGAATCAGCCCCAGCATTTT. Its translation: CASSRDRGREGNQPQHF.

The V gene is TRBV19, the J gene TRBJ2-1; 11 bases agree with TRBD2. Trimming took 3 bases from V and 9 from J; bases not matched to a gene: 10. Germline values: CDR1 LNHDA, CDR2 SQIVND (reference sequence). The CDR3 has 16 amino acids. The CDR3 sequence: CASSIWGGLAAGEQFF. Written as DNA, the CDR3 is TGTGCCAGTAGTATTTGGGGGGGACTAGCGGCGGGTGAGCAGTTCTTC. Drawing the rest from reference TRBV19 and TRBJ2-1, the complete variable domain is DGGITQSPKYLFRKEGQNVTLSCEQNLNHDAMYWYRQDPGQGLRLIYYSQIVNDFQKGDIAEGYSVSREKKESFPLTVTSAQKNPTAFYLCASSIWGGLAAGEQFFGPGTRLTVL.

The genes are TRBV11-2 and TRBJ2-1; 10 bases agree with TRBD2. CDR1 is SGHAT and CDR2 is FQNNGV in the germline V gene. This CDR3 comprises 15 residues. V shed 3 bases, J shed 3 bases, and the junction held 2 bases outside the gene matches. As DNA, the CDR3 is TGTGCCAGCAGCTTCAGCGGGGGGGGCTACAATGAGCAGTTCTTC. Its translation is CASSFSGGGYNEQFF. The full variable domain, in which reference TRBV11-2 and TRBJ2-1 provide the parts outside the CDR3, is EAGVAQSPRYKIIEKRQSVAFWCNPISGHATLYWYQQILGQGPKLLIQFQNNGVVDDSQLPKDRFSAERLKGVDSTLKIQPAKLEDSAVYLCASSFSGGGYNEQFFGPGTRLTVL.

The chain carries TRBV10-1 and TRBJ2-7, with TRBD1 as a possible D gene (6 bases). Deletions cut 5 bases from V and 3 bases from J, with 11 bases between. This CDR3 has 13 residues. Germline CDR1 is WNHNN and CDR2 is SYGVQD (reference sequence). The CDR3 DNA sequence: TGCGCCAGCAGTAGAGGACAGATCTACGAGCAGTACTTC. This sequence encodes CASSRGQIYEQYF.

The chain couples TRBV5-1 to TRBJ2-2, with TRBD2 identical over 7 bases. Germline V CDR1 and CDR2: SGHRS, YFSETQ. CDR3 length equals 16 residues. V was clipped by 3 bases and J by 6 bases; unmatched bases: 11. As DNA, the CDR3 is TGCGCCAGCAGCTCTCAGGGAGGGGCGAGACCCGGGGAGCTGTTTTTT. It encodes CASSSQGGARPGELFF.

The count of this clone is one. V usage is TRBV5-1 and J usage is TRBJ2-5; 12 nucleotides agree with TRBD2. Germline V gene sequence: CDR1 SGHRS, CDR2 YFSETQ. Losses at the gene ends were 4 bases for V and 1 base for J; bases not matched to a gene: 5. This CDR3 contains 16 residues. In DNA form, the CDR3 reads TGCGCCAGCAGCCTAACTAGCGGGGGGCCCCAAGAGACCCAGTACTTC. It translates to CASSLTSGGPQETQYF.

This clone was seen a few times. The rearrangement uses TRBV2 and TRBJ2-7; tentatively, D is TRBD1 (5 bases). In germline, CDR1 is SNHLY, CDR2 FYNNEI. V was cut by 6 bases and J by 2 bases, with 11 bases left in between. The CDR3 extends over 13 amino acids. The CDR3 bases are TGTGCCAGCAGGGGGCGGAGAGCCTACGAGCAGTACTTC. It translates to CASRGRRAYEQYF.

The J gene is TRBJ1-1, the V gene TRBV6-2 or TRBV6-3; 10 positions match TRBD1. J gave up 2 bases and V 4 bases, and 7 bases lay outside the gene matches. This CDR3 contains 16 residues. Germline V gene sequence: CDR1 MNHEY, CDR2 SVGEGT. In nucleotides, the CDR3 is TGTGCCAGCAGTTTCACCCGGGACAGGGGTAACACTGAAGCTTTCTTT. As protein: CASSFTRDRGNTEAFF.

This clone was seen only once. The chain employs TRBV11-2 and TRBJ1-2; D uncertain. Trimming pared 2 bases from V and 0 bases from J, leaving 4 bases between. CDR3 length equals 13 residues. Germline CDR1 and CDR2: SGHAT and FQNNGV. The CDR3 here is CASSLQANYGYTF. CDR3 bases: TGTGCCAGCAGCTTACAGGCTAACTATGGCTACACCTTC. The full variable domain, in which reference TRBV11-2 and TRBJ1-2 provide the parts outside the CDR3, is EAGVAQSPRYKIIEKRQSVAFWCNPISGHATLYWYQQILGQGPKLLIQFQNNGVVDDSQLPKDRFSAERLKGVDSTLKIQPAKLEDSAVYLCASSLQANYGYTFGSGTRLTVV.

As DNA, the CDR3 is TGCGCCAGCAGCCCACGAGAAGCGGGAATGTGGGAGACCCAGTACTTC. This codes for CASSPREAGMWETQYF. The J gene is TRBJ2-5, the V gene TRBV5-1, with 7 bases aligning to TRBD2. This CDR3 spans 16 amino acids. Germline-derived CDR1 and CDR2 are SGHRS and YFSETQ. After removal of 4 bases from V and 5 bases from J, the junction contained 14 bases not matched to a gene.

This clone was seen a handful of times. The V gene is TRBV19, the J gene TRBJ1-5; no reliable D call. The germline V gene encodes CDR1 LNHDA and CDR2 SQIVND (reference sequence). V gave up 5 bases and J gave up 3 bases, with 11 bases separating them. The CDR3 covers 14 residues. The CDR3 DNA reads as TGTGCCAGTAGTGTAGCCGACTTCAATCAGCCCCAGCATTTT. This sequence encodes CASSVADFNQPQHF.